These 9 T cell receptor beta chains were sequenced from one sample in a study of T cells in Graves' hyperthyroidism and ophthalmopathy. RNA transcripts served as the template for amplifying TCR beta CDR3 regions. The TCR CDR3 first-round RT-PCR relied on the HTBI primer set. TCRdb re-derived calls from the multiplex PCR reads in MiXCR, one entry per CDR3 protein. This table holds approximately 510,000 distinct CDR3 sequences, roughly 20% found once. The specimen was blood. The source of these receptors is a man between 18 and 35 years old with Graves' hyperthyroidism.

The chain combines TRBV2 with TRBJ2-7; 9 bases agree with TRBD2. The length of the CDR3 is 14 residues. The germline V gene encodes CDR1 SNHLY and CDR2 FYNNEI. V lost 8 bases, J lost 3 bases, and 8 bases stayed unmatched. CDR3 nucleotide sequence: TGTGCCAGCTTCAACCGACTAGCGGTCTACGAGCAGTACTTC. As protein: CASFNRLAVYEQYF.

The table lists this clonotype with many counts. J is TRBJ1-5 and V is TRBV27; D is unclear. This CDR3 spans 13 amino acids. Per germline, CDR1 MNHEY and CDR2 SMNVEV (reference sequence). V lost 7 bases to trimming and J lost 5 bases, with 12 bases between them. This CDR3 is CASTSEPHQPQHF. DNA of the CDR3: TGTGCCAGCACCTCTGAACCCCATCAGCCCCAGCATTTT.

The chain's CDR3 is CASSYSLRVYSNQPQHF. The CDR3 region has the DNA TGTGCCAGCAGTTACTCTCTCCGCGTTTATAGCAATCAGCCCCAGCATTTT. The chain combines TRBV6-2 or TRBV6-3 with TRBJ1-5; D uncertain. The CDR3 totals 17 residues. The germline V gene encodes CDR1 MNHEY and CDR2 SVGEGT. V lost 0 bases, J lost 0 bases, and 12 bases lay in between.

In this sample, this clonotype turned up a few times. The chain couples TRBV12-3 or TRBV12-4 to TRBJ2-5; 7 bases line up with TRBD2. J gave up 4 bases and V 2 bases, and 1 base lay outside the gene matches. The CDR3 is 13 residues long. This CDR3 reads CASSLWEGETQYF. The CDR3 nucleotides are TGTGCCAGCAGTTTATGGGAGGGAGAGACCCAGTACTTC.

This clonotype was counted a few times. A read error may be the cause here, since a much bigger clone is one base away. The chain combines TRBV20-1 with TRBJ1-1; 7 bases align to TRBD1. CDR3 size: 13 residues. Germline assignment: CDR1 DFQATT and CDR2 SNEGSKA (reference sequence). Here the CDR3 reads CGARRGQDTEAFF. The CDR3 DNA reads TGCGGTGCTAGAAGGGGGCAGGACACTGAAGCTTTCTTT.

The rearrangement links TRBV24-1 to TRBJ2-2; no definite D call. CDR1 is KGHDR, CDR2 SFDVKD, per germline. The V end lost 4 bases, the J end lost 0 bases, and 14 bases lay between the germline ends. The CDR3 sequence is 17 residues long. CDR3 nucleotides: TGTGCCACCAGTGACCCGACCGATCCTGCGAACACCGGGGAGCTGTTTTTT. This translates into CATSDPTDPANTGELFF.

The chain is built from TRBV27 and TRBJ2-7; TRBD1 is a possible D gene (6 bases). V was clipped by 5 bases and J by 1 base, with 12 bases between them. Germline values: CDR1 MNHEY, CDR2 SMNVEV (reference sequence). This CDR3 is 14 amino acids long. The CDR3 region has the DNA TGTGCCAGCAGTCCCGCCGGACAGTCCTACGAGCAGTACTTC. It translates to CASSPAGQSYEQYF.

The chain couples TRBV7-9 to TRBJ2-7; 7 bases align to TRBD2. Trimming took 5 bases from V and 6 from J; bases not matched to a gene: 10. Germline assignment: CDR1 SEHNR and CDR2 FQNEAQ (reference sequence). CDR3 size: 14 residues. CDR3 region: CASSLGLAAFEQYF. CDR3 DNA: TGTGCCAGCAGCCTCGGGCTAGCGGCCTTCGAGCAGTACTTC. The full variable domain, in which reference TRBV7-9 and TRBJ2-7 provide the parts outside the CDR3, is DTGVSQNPRHKITKRGQNVTFRCDPISEHNRLYWYRQTLGQGPEFLTYFQNEAQLEKSRLLSDRFSAERPKGSFSTLEIQRTEQGDSAMYLCASSLGLAAFEQYFGPGTRLTVT.

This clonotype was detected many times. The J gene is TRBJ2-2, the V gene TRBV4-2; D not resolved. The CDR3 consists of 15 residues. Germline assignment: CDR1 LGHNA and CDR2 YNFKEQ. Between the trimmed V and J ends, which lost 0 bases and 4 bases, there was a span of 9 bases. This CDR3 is CASSQDHGSTGELFF. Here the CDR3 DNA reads TGTGCCAGCAGCCAAGATCACGGGTCCACCGGGGAGCTGTTTTTT.